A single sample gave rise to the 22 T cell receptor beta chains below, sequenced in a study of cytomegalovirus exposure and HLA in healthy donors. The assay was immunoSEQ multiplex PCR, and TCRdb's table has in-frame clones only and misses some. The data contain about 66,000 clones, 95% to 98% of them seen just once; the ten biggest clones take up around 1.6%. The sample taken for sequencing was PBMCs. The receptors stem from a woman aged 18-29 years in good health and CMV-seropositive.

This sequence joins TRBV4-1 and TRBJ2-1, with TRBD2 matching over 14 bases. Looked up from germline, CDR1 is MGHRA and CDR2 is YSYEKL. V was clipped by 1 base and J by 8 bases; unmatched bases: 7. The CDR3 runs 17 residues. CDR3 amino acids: CASSQVPTSGRGDEQFF. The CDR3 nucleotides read TGCGCCAGCAGCCAAGTTCCGACTAGCGGGAGGGGGGATGAGCAGTTCTTC.

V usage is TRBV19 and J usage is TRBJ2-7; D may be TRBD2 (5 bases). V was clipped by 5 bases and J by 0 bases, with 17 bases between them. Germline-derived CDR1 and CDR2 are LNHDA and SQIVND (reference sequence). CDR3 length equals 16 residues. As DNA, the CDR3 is TGTGCCAGTAGTTCAGGAACCGGGGAGAGCTCCTACGAGCAGTACTTC. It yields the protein CASSSGTGESSYEQYF.

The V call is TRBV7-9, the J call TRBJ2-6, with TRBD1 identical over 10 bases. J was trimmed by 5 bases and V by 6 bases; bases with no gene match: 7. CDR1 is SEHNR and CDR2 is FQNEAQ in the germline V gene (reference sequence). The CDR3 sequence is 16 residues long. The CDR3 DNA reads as TGTGCCAGCAGGCCTGGACAGGGGGTCTGGGCCAACGTCCTGACTTTC. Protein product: CASRPGQGVWANVLTF.

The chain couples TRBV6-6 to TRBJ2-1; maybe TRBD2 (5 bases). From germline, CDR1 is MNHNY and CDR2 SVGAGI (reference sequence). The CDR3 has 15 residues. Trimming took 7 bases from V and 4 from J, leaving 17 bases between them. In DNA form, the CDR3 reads TGTGCCAGCACGTTCCATCGGGGAGATTACAATGAGCAGTTCTTC. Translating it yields CASTFHRGDYNEQFF.

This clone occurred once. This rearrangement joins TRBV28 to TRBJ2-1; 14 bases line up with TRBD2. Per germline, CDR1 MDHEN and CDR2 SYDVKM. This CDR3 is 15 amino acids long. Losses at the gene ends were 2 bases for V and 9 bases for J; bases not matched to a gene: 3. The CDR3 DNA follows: TGTGCCAGCAGTTTAGGGACTAGCGGGAGACTTGAGCAGTTCTTC. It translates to CASSLGTSGRLEQFF. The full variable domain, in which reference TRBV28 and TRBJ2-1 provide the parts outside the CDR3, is DVKVTQSSRYLVKRTGEKVFLECVQDMDHENMFWYRQDPGLGLRLIYFSYDVKMKEKGDIPEGYSVSREKKERFSLILESASTNQTSMYLCASSLGTSGRLEQFFGPGTRLTVL.

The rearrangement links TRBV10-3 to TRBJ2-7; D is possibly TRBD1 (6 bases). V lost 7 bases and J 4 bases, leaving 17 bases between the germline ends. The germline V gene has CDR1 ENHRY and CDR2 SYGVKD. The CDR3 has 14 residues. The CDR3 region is CAITVDSQVYEQYF. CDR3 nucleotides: TGTGCCATCACCGTGGACAGCCAAGTGTACGAGCAGTACTTC.

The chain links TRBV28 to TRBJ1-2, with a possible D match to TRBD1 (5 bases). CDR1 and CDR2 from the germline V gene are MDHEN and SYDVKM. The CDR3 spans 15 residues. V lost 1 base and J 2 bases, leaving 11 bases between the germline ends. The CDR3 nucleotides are TGTGCCAGCAGTTTATCGGGACGGGAGAACTATGGCTACACCTTC. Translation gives CASSLSGRENYGYTF.

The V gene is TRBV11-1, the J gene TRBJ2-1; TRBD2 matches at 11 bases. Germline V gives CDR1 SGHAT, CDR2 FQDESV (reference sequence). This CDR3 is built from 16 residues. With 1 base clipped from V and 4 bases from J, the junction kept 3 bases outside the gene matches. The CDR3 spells CASSLGVAGGYNEQFF. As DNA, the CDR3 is TGTGCCAGCAGCTTAGGCGTAGCGGGAGGGTACAATGAGCAGTTCTTC. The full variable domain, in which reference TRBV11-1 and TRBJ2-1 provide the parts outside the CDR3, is EAEVAQSPRYKITEKSQAVAFWCDPISGHATLYWYRQILGQGPELLVQFQDESVVDDSQLPKDRFSAERLKGVDSTLKIQPAELGDSAMYLCASSLGVAGGYNEQFFGPGTRLTVL.

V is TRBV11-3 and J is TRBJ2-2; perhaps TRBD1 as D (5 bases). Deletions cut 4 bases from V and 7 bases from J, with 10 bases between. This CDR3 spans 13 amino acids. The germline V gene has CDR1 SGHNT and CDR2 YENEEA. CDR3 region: CASSSARGGELFF. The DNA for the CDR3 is TGTGCCAGCAGCTCGGCAAGGGGCGGGGAGCTGTTTTTT.

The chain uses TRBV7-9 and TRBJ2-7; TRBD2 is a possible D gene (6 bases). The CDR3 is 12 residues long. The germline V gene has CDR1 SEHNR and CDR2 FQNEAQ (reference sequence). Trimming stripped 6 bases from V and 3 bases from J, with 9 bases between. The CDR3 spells CASSRRGYEQYF. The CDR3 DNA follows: TGTGCCAGCAGTAGGCGGGGCTACGAGCAGTACTTC.

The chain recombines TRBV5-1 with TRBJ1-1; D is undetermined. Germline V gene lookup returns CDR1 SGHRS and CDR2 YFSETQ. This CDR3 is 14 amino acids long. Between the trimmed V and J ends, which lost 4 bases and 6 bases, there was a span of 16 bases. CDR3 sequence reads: CASSVQNAGAEAFF. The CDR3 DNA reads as TGCGCCAGCAGCGTCCAGAATGCAGGCGCTGAAGCTTTCTTT.

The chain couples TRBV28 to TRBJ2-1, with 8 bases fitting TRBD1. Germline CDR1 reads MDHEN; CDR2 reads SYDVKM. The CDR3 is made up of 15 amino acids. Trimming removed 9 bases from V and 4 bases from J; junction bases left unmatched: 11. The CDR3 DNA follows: TGTGCCAGTTTACCCCGGGACAGGTATTACAATGAGCAGTTCTTC. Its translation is CASLPRDRYYNEQFF.

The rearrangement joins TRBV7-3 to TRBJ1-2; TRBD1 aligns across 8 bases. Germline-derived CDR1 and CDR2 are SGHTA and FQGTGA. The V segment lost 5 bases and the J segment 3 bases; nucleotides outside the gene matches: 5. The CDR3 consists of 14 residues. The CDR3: CASSPGGLDYGYTF. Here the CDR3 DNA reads TGTGCCAGCAGCCCAGGGGGCTTAGACTATGGCTACACCTTC.

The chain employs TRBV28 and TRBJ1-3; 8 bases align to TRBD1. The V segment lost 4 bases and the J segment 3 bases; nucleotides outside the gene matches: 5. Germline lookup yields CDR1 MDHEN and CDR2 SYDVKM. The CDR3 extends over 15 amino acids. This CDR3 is CASSYLTGGGNTIYF. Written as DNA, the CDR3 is TGTGCCAGCAGTTACCTAACAGGGGGTGGAAACACCATATATTTT.

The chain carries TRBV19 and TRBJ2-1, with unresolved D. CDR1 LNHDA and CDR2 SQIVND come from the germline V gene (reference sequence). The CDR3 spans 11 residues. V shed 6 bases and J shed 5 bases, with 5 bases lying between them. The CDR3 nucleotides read TGTGCCAGTAGCACTAACAATGAGCAGTTCTTC. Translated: CASSTNNEQFF. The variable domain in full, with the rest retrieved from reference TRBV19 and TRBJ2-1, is DGGITQSPKYLFRKEGQNVTLSCEQNLNHDAMYWYRQDPGQGLRLIYYSQIVNDFQKGDIAEGYSVSREKKESFPLTVTSAQKNPTAFYLCASSTNNEQFFGPGTRLTVL.

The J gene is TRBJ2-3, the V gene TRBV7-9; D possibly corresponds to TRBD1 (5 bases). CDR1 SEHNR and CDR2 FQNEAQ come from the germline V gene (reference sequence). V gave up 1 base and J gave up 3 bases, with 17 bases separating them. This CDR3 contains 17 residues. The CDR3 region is CASSLDEAAGLTDTQYF. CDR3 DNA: TGTGCCAGCAGCTTAGATGAGGCGGCAGGGTTGACAGATACGCAGTATTTT.

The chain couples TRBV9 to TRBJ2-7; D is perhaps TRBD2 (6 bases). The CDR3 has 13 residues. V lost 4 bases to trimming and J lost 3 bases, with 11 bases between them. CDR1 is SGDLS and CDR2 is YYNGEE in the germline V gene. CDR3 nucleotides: TGTGCCAGCAGCCCTGGGACTGGCTACGAGCAGTACTTC. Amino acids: CASSPGTGYEQYF.

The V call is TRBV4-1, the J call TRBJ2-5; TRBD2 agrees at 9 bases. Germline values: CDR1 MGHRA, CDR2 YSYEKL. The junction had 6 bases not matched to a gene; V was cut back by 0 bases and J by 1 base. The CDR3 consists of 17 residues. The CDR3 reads CASSQDPLAGSQETQYF. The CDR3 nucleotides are TGCGCCAGCAGCCAAGATCCCCTAGCGGGGAGCCAAGAGACCCAGTACTTC.

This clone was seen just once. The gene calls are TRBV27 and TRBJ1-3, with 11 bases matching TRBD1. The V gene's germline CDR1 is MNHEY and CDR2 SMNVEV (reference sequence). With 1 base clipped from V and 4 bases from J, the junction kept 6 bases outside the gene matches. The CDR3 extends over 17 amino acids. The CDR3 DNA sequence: TGTGCCAGCAGTTTATATGGGACAGGGGGTGGAGGAAACACCATATATTTT. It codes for CASSLYGTGGGGNTIYF.

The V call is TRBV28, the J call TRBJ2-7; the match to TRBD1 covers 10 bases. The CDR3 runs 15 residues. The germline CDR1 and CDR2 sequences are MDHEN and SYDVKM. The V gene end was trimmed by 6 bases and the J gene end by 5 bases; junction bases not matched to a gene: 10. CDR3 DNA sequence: TGTGCCAGCAGCTCACCCGGGACAGGGGTGGACGAGCAGTACTTC. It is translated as CASSSPGTGVDEQYF.

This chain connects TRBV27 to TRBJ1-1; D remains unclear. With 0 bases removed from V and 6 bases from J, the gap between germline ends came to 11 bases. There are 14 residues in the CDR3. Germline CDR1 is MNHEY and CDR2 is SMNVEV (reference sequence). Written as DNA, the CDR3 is TGTGCCAGCAGTTTATCATTTGAGAGAGCTGAAGCTTTCTTT. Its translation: CASSLSFERAEAFF.

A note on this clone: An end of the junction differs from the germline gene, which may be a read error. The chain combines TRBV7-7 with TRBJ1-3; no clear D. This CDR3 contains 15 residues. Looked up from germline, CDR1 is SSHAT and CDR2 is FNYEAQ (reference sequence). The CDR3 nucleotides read TGTGCTAGCAGCTTAGGCCCGGGTAGCGGAAACACCATATATTTT. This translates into CASSLGPGSGNTIYF.